What follows is one T cell receptor beta chain and its context. Its antigen remains unknown. Via MiXCR, TCRdb re-called the 5' RACE reads, giving one row per CDR3 protein. The sample lists 200,000 to 250,000 distinct CDR3 sequences, approximately 20% occurring once. In germline, CDR1 is SEHNR, CDR2 FQNEAQ (reference sequence). The V gene end was trimmed by 3 bases and the J gene end by 7 bases; junction bases not matched to a gene: 3. The CDR3 is 13 residues long. This entry comes from a study of CD8 T cells in ankylosing spondylitis. Study observations and caveats: One TCR beta motif, made up of 7 or 8 highly homologous variants, appeared characteristic of ankylosing spondylitis blood. In ankylosing spondylitis patients, matched synovial fluid reportedly showed significant enrichment of disease-linked clones.

The specimen sequenced was blood, either unsorted or a sorted T cell fraction (not recorded which). V usage is TRBV7-9 and J usage is TRBJ2-1; 7 bases fit TRBD2. This sequence was found in a male donor with ankylosing spondylitis. CDR3 in amino acids: CASSLGLSNEQFF. In nucleotides, the CDR3 is TGTGCCAGCAGCTTGGGACTAAGTAATGAGCAGTTCTTC.